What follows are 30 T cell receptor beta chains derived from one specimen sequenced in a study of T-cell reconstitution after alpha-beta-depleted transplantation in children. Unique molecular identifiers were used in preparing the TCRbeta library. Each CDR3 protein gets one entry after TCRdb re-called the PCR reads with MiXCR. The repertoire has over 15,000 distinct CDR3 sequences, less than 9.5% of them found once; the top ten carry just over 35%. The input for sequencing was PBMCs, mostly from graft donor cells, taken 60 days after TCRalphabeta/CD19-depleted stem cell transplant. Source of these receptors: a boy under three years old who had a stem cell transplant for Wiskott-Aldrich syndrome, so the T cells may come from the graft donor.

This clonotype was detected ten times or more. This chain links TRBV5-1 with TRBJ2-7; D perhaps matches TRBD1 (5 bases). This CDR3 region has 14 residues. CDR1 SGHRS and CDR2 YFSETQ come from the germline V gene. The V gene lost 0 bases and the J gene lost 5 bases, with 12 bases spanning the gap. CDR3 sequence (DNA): TGCGCCAGCAGCTTGGACAGGCTTTCCCACGAGCAGTACTTC. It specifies CASSLDRLSHEQYF.

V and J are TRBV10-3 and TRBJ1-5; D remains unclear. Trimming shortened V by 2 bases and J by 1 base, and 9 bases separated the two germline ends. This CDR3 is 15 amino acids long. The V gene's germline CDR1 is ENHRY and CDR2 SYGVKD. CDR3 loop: CAISERGRSNQPQHF. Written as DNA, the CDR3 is TGTGCCATCAGTGAGAGAGGGAGGAGCAATCAGCCCCAGCATTTT.

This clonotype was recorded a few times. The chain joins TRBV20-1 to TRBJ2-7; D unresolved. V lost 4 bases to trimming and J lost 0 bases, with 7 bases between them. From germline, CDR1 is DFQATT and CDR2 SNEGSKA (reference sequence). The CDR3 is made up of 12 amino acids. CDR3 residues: CSANPDSYEQYF. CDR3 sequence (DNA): TGCAGTGCTAATCCGGACTCCTACGAGCAGTACTTC.

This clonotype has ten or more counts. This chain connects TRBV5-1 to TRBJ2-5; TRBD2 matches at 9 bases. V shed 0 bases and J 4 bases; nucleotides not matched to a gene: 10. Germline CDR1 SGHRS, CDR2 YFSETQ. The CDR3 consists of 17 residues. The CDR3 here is CASSLDSSLAGRETQYF. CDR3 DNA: TGCGCCAGCAGCTTGGATAGTTCGCTAGCGGGACGAGAGACCCAGTACTTC.

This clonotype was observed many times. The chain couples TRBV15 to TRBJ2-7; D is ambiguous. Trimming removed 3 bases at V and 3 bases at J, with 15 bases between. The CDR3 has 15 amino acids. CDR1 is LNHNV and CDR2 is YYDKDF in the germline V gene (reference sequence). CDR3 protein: CATSSGPQSIYEQYF. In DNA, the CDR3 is TGTGCCACCAGCAGTGGGCCACAGTCTATCTACGAGCAGTACTTC.

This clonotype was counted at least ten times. CDR3 loop: CASSSLWGQDTQYF. The CDR3 DNA follows: TGTGCCAGCAGTTCCCTCTGGGGCCAAGATACGCAGTATTTT. This sequence joins TRBV7-2 and TRBJ2-3; D possibly corresponds to TRBD1 (5 bases). Deletions cut 6 bases from V and 5 bases from J, with 15 bases between. CDR3 length: 14 amino acids. CDR1 and CDR2 from the germline V gene are SGHTA and FQGNSA.

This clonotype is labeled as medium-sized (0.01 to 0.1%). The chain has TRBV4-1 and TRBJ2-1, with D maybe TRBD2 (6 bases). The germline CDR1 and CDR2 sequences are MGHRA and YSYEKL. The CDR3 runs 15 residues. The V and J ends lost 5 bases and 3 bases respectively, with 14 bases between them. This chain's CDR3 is CASSYERAYYNEQFF. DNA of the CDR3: TGCGCCAGCAGCTACGAGCGGGCATACTACAATGAGCAGTTCTTC.

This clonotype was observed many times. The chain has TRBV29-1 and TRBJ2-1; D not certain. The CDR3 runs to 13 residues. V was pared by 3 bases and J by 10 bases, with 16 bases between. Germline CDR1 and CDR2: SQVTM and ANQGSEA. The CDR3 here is CSVDLLVREEQFF. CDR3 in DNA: TGCAGCGTTGATTTACTGGTTCGAGAGGAGCAGTTCTTC.

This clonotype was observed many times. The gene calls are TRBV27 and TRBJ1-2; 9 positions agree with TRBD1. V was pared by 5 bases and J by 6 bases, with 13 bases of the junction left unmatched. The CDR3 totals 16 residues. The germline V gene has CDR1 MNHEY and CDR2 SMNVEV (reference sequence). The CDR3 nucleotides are TGTGCCAGCAGTCCCAAACCTGGACAGGGGCGAAATGGCTACACCTTC. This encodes CASSPKPGQGRNGYTF.

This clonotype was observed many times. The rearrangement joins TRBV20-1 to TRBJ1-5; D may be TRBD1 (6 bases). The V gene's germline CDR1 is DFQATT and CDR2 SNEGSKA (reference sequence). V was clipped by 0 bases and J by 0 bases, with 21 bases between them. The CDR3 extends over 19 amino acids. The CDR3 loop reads CSARDSGAGRFHSNQPQHF. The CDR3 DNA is TGCAGTGCTAGAGACTCAGGGGCAGGAAGATTTCATAGCAATCAGCCCCAGCATTTT.

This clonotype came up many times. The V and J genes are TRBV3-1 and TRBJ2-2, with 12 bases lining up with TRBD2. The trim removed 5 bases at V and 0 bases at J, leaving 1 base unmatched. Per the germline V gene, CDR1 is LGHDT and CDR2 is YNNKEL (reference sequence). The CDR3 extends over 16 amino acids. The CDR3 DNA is TGTGCCAGCAGCAGACTAGCGGGAGCGAACACCGGGGAGCTGTTTTTT. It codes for CASSRLAGANTGELFF.

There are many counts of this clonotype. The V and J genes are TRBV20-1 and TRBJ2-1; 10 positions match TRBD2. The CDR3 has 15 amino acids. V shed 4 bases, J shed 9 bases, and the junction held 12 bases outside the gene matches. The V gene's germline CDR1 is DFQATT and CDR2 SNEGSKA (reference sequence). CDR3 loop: CSAIGLAGVHSEQFF. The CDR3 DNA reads TGCAGTGCTATAGGGCTAGCGGGAGTTCACAGTGAGCAGTTCTTC.

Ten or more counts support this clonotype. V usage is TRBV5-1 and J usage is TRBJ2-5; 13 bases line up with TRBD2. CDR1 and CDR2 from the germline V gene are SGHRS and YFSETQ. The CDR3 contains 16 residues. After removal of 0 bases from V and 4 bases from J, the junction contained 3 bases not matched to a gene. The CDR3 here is CASSLGTSGSSETQYF. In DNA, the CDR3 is TGCGCCAGCAGCTTGGGGACTAGCGGGAGTTCAGAGACCCAGTACTTC.

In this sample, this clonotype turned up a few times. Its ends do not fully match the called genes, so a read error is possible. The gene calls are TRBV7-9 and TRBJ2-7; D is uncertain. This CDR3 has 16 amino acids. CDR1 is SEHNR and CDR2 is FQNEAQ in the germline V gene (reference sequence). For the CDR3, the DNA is TGTGCCTGCAGCTTAGAATCGACTGCTACGATCTACGAGCAGTACTTC. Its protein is CACSLESTATIYEQYF.

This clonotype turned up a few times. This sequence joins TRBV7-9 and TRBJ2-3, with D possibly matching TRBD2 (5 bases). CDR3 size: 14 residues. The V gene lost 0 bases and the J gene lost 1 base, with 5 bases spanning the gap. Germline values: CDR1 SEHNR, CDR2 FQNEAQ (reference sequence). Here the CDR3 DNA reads TGTGCCAGCAGCTTAGCGGGAGGCACAGATACGCAGTATTTT. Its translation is CASSLAGGTDTQYF.

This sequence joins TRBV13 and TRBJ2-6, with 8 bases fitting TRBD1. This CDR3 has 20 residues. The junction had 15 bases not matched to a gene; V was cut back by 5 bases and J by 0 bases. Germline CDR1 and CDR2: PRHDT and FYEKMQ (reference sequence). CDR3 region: CASSLYGETGDHSGANVLTF. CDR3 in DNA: TGTGCCAGCAGCCTCTATGGGGAGACAGGGGACCACTCTGGGGCCAACGTCCTGACTTTC.

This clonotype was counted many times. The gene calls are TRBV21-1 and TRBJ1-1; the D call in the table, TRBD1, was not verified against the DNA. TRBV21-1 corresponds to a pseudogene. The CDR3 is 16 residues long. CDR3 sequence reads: CASSKVRGAWVTEAFF. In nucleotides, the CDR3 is TGTGCCAGCAGCAAAGTAAGGGGGGCGTGGGTCACTGAAGCTTTCTTT.

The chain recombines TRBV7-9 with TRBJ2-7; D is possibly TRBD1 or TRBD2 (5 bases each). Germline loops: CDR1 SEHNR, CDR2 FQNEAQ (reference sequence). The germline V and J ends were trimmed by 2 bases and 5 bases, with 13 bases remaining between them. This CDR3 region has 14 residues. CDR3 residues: CASSLWGSGDEQYF. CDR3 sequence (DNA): TGTGCCAGCAGCTTATGGGGGAGTGGCGACGAGCAGTACTTC.

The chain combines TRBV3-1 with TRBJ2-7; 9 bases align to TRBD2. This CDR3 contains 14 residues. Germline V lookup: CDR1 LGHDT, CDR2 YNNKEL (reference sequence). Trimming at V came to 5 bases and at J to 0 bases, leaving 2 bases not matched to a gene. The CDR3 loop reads CASSWTSASYEQYF. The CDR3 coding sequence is TGTGCCAGCAGCTGGACTAGCGCCTCCTACGAGCAGTACTTC.

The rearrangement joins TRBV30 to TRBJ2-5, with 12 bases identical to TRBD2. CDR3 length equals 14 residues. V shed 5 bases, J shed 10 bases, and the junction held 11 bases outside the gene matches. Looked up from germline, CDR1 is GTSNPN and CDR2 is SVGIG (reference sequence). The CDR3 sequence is CAWGLAGGHWGQYF. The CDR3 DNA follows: TGTGCCTGGGGGCTAGCGGGAGGGCATTGGGGCCAGTACTTC. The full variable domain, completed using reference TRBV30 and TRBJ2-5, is SQTIHQWPATLVQPVGSPLSLECTVEGTSNPNLYWYRQAAGRGLQLLFYSVGIGQISSEVPQNLSASRPQDRQFILSSKKLLLSDSGFYLCAWGLAGGHWGQYFGPGTRLLVL.

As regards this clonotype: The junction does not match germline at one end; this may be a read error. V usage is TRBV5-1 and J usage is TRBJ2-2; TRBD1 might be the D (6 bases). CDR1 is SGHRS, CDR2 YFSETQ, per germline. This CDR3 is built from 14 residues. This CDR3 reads CASRPRRDTGKLFF. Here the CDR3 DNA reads TGCGCCAGCAGACCCCGTAGGGACACCGGGAAGCTGTTTTTT.

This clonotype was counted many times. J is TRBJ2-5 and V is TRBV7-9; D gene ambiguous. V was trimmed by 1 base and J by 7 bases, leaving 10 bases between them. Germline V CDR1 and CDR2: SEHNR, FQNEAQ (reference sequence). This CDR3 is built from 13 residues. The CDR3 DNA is TGTGCCAGCAGCTTAGAGGTTCGCGGGACCCAGTACTTC. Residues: CASSLEVRGTQYF. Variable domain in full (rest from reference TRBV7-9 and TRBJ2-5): DTGVSQNPRHKITKRGQNVTFRCDPISEHNRLYWYRQTLGQGPEFLTYFQNEAQLEKSRLLSDRFSAERPKGSFSTLEIQRTEQGDSAMYLCASSLEVRGTQYFGPGTRLLVL.

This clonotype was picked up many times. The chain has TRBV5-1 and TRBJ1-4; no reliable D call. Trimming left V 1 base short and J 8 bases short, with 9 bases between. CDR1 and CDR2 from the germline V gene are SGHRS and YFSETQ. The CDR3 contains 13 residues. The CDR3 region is CASSLFGEEKLFF. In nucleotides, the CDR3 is TGCGCCAGCAGCTTGTTTGGGGAAGAAAAACTGTTTTTT.

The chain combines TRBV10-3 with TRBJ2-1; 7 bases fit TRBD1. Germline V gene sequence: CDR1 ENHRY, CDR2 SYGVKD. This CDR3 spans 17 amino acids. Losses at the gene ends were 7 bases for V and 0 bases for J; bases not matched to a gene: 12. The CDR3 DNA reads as TGTGCCATCAAAGGACAGGCCACCACAAGCTCCTACAATGAGCAGTTCTTC. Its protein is CAIKGQATTSSYNEQFF.

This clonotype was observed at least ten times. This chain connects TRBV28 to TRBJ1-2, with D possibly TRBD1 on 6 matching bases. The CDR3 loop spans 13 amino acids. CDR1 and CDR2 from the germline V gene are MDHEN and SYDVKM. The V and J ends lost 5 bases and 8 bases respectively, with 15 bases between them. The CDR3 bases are TGTGCCAGCAGTCCTACAGGGTTGGAGGGCTACACCTTC. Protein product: CASSPTGLEGYTF.

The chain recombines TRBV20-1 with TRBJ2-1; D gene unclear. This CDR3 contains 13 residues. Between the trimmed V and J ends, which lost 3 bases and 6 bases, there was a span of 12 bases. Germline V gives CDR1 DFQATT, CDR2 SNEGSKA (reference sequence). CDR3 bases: TGCAGTGCTAGGGATCCTGAATTCAATGAGCAGTTCTTC. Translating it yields CSARDPEFNEQFF.

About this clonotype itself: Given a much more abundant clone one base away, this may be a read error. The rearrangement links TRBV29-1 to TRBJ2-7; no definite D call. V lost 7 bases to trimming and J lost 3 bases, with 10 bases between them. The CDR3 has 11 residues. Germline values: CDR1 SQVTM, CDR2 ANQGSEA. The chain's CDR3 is CSASHVYEQYF. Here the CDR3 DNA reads TGCAGCGCCAGTCATGTCTACGAGCAGTACTTC.

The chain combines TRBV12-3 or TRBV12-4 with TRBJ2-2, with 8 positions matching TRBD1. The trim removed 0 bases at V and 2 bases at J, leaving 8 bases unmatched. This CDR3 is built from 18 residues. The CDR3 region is CASSLAFWAGGNTGELFF. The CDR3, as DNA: TGTGCCAGCAGTTTAGCTTTTTGGGCAGGGGGCAACACCGGGGAGCTGTTTTTT.

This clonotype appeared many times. This CDR3 is CASSLSESSYNEQFF. CDR3 nucleotides: TGTGCCAGCAGCTTATCCGAGAGCTCCTACAATGAGCAGTTCTTC. V and J are TRBV7-9 and TRBJ2-1; no reliable D call. The germline CDR1 and CDR2 sequences are SEHNR and FQNEAQ (reference sequence). This CDR3 spans 15 amino acids. Trimming took 2 bases from V and 0 from J, leaving 8 bases between them.

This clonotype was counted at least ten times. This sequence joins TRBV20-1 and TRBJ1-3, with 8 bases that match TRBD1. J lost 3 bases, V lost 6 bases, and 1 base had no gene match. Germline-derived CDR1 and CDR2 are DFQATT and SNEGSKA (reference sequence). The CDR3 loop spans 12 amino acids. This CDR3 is CSATGGGNTIYF. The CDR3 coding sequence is TGCAGTGCCACAGGGGGTGGAAACACCATATATTTT.